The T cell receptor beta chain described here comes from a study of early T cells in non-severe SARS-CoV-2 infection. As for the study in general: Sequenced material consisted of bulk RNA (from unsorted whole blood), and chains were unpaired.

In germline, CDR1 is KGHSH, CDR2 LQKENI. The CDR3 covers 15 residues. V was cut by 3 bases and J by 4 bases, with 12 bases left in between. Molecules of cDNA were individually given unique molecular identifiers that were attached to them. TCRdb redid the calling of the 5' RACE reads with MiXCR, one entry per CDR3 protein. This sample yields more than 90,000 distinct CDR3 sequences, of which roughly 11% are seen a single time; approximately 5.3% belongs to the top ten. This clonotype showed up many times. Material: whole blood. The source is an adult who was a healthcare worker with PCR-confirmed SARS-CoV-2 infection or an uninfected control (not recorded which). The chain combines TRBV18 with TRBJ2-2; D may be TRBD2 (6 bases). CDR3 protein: CASSPSGGGTGELFF. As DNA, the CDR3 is TGTGCCAGCTCACCTTCCGGGGGAGGCACCGGGGAGCTGTTTTTT.